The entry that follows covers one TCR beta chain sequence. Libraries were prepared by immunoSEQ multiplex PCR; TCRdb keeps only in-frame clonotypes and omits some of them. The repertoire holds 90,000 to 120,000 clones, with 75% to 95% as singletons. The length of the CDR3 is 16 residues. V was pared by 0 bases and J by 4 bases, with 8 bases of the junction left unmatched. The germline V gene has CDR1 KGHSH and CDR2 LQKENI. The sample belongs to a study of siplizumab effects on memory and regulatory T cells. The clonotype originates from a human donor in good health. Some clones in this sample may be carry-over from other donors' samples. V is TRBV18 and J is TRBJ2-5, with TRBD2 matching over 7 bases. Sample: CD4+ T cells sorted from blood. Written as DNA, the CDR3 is TGTGCCAGCTCACCACCACTAGCGTTTAGGAGAGAGACCCAGTACTTC. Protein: CASSPPLAFRRETQYF.